This T cell receptor (beta chain) originates from a study of cytomegalovirus exposure and HLA in healthy donors. PCR employed 60 Vbeta and 13 Jbeta primers. Profiled with immunoSEQ multiplex PCR; TCRdb holds only in-frame clones, not every one. This table holds about 140,000 clones, more than 70% found once. Points from the study as a whole: Reports state that TCR beta sequences accurately predicted most subjects' HLA-A and HLA-B alleles. When analyzed later, a missense DCLRE1C variant was found to be linked to TCR beta V- and J-gene trimming. Using the classifier, cytomegalovirus status was reportedly diagnosed with high specificity and sensitivity.

Regarding this clone: The antigen is undetermined.

This receptor was taken from a man between 35 and 55 years old in good health and CMV-seronegative. Sequenced sample: PBMCs.

CDR3 protein: CASSLPPGQLNTEAFF. The CDR3 nucleotides read TGTGCCAGCAGCTTACCCCCGGGACAGCTGAACACTGAAGCTTTCTTT. V usage is TRBV7-9 and J usage is TRBJ1-1, with TRBD1 matching over 7 bases. CDR1 and CDR2 from the germline V gene are SEHNR and FQNEAQ (reference sequence). Trimming took 2 bases from V and 0 from J; bases not matched to a gene: 6. The CDR3 is 16 residues long.